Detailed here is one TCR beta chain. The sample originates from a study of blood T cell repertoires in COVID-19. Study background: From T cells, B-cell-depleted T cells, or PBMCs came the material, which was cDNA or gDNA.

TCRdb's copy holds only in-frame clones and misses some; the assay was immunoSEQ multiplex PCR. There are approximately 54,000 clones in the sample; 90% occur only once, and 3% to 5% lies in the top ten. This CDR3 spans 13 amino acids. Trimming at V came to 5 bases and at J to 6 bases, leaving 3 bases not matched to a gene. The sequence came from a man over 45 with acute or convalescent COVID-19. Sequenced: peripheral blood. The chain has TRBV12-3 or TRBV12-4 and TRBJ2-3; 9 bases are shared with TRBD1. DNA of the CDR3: TGTGCCAGCAGTGACAGGGGGGTCGATACGCAGTATTTT. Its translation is CASSDRGVDTQYF.